This T cell receptor (beta chain) was sequenced for a study of neurological immune-mediated disorders. This clonotype has only a few counts. The CDR3 spans 13 residues. In germline, CDR1 is SGHTA, CDR2 FQGTGA. Trimming left V 2 bases short and J 5 bases short, with 6 bases between. 5'RACE employing 10-nucleotide random UMIs yielded the cDNA. MiXCR, run by TCRdb on the 5' RACE reads, gives a single entry per CDR3 protein. The profile covers some 46,000 distinct CDR3 sequences, with around 4.5% appearing a single time and 5.5% to 6.5% taken by the ten largest. This TCR derives from a woman aged 60-75 years with multiple sclerosis. Material: PBMCs. The gene calls are TRBV7-3 and TRBJ2-2; D is uncertain. The CDR3 reads CASSLYRTGELFF. The CDR3 DNA sequence: TGTGCCAGCAGCTTATATAGGACCGGGGAGCTGTTTTTT.